One sample yielded the 10 T cell receptor beta chains listed below, sequenced in a study of cytomegalovirus exposure and HLA in healthy donors. Primers: 60 Vbeta forward and 13 Jbeta reverse. Some clones are missing from TCRdb's copy, which holds only in-frame ones; the method was immunoSEQ multiplex PCR. The top ten hold around 0.8% of the sample, which has about 170,000 clones, approximately 78% seen once. Sequencing was performed on PBMCs. The receptor set was obtained from a young woman in good health and CMV-seronegative.

The genes are TRBV28 and TRBJ2-7; TRBD2 might be the D (6 bases). V was pared by 5 bases and J by 2 bases, with 10 bases between. CDR1 is MDHEN, CDR2 SYDVKM, per germline. The CDR3 loop spans 13 amino acids. The CDR3 DNA sequence: TGTGCCAGCAGTGAGCCGGGAGCCTACGAGCAGTACTTC. Its translation is CASSEPGAYEQYF.

A few counts support this clone. The chain uses TRBV5-1 and TRBJ1-3; 7 bases are a match to TRBD1. The CDR3 contains 16 residues. Germline V gives CDR1 SGHRS, CDR2 YFSETQ. Germline trimming cut 0 bases from V and 2 bases from J; bases unmatched to any gene: 5. The chain's CDR3 is CASSLGTTGAGNTIYF. The CDR3 nucleotides read TGCGCCAGCAGCTTGGGAACTACAGGGGCTGGAAACACCATATATTTT.

The CDR3 region is CASSEKPGRGVDTEAFF. CDR3 nucleotides: TGTGCCAGCAGTGAAAAACCGGGCAGGGGCGTCGACACTGAAGCTTTCTTT. The J gene is TRBJ1-1, the V gene TRBV6-4, with D possibly matching TRBD1 (6 bases). Germline CDR1 is MRHNA and CDR2 is SNTAGT. This CDR3 contains 17 residues. V lost 3 bases, J lost 3 bases, and 20 bases lay in between.

V gene TRBV6-6 combines with J gene TRBJ2-1, with D perhaps matching TRBD2 (5 bases). Germline V lookup: CDR1 MNHNY, CDR2 SVGAGI (reference sequence). Between the trimmed V and J ends, which lost 5 bases and 3 bases, there was a span of 8 bases. The length of the CDR3 is 13 residues. Here the CDR3 DNA reads TGTGCCAGCAGTGGAGGCATCTACAATGAGCAGTTCTTC. This gives the protein CASSGGIYNEQFF.

CDR3 amino acids: CASSLALTGGGSYEQYF. CDR3 DNA: TGTGCCAGCAGCTTAGCCCTGACAGGGGGCGGGTCCTACGAGCAGTACTTC. V is TRBV11-2 and J is TRBJ2-7, with 10 bases that match TRBD1. Unmatched junction bases numbered 7, after V lost 1 base and J lost 1 base. The CDR3 runs to 17 residues. Germline-derived CDR1 and CDR2 are SGHAT and FQNNGV.

With respect to this clone: Other DNA sequences within the sample encode an identical CDR3. This chain connects TRBV27 to TRBJ1-5; D not resolved. The ends were cut back, 3 bases at V and 2 bases at J, with 5 bases in the middle. Germline CDR1 and CDR2: MNHEY and SMNVEV (reference sequence). CDR3 length: 13 amino acids. The CDR3 spells CASSFRGNQPQHF. The CDR3 coding sequence is TGTGCCAGCAGTTTCCGGGGCAATCAGCCCCAGCATTTT.

The rearrangement uses TRBV28 and TRBJ2-7, with TRBD1 identical over 10 bases. This CDR3 is built from 18 residues. CDR1 MDHEN and CDR2 SYDVKM come from the germline V gene. J was trimmed by 0 bases and V by 5 bases; bases with no gene match: 13. The CDR3 bases are TGTGCCAGCAGTCCGGGACAGGGGACAGGAAAAGACTCCTACGAGCAGTACTTC. Translation gives CASSPGQGTGKDSYEQYF. The whole variable domain, remainder taken from reference TRBV28 and TRBJ2-7, is DVKVTQSSRYLVKRTGEKVFLECVQDMDHENMFWYRQDPGLGLRLIYFSYDVKMKEKGDIPEGYSVSREKKERFSLILESASTNQTSMYLCASSPGQGTGKDSYEQYFGPGTRLTVT.

The chain employs TRBV30 and TRBJ1-6; D possibly corresponds to TRBD1 (5 bases). This CDR3 spans 16 amino acids. CDR1 is GTSNPN and CDR2 is SVGIG in the germline V gene (reference sequence). V lost 0 bases and J 7 bases, leaving 16 bases between the germline ends. The CDR3, as DNA: TGTGCCTGGAGTGTACTCGGGCGGGGGGTAAATTCACCCCTCCACTTT. Amino acids: CAWSVLGRGVNSPLHF.

The chain links TRBV28 to TRBJ2-7; 8 nucleotides align to TRBD2. V lost 6 bases and J lost 5; bases outside the gene matches: 15. This CDR3 is 16 amino acids long. Germline V gene sequence: CDR1 MDHEN, CDR2 SYDVKM. The CDR3 region is CASSPDRSGSTHEQYF. CDR3 DNA sequence: TGTGCCAGCAGCCCAGATCGGAGCGGGAGTACTCACGAGCAGTACTTC.

The chain joins TRBV27 to TRBJ2-1; 7 nucleotides match TRBD2. This CDR3 contains 14 residues. J lost 9 bases, V lost 6 bases, and 11 bases had no gene match. CDR1 MNHEY and CDR2 SMNVEV come from the germline V gene (reference sequence). CDR3 amino acids: CASRLSGRAAEQFF. DNA of the CDR3: TGTGCCAGCAGACTTTCTGGGAGGGCCGCTGAGCAGTTCTTC.